Included here is one T cell receptor beta chain sequence, with context. Its antigen target is currently unknown. Within one base of it there is no much larger clone, and no base qualities were kept. To estimate absolute template abundance from read counts, synthetic TCR analog templates were spiked into each PCR. The immunoSEQ assay used bias-controlled V and J gene primers to amplify TCRbeta CDR3 regions from genomic DNA. Sequencing of rearranged TCRbeta segments was done at approximately 20X coverage. Turning to the authors' computational methods: Sequencing errors were corrected by clustering, and CDR3s were annotated against IMGT so that V, D and J genes could be assigned. Downstream analyses used only productive TCRbeta rearrangements and left out out-of-frame or stop-codon sequences. Clonality was calculated as one minus the Shannon entropy normalized by the log of the number of unique productive sequences. Clones differing between time points or between blood and tumor were identified using Fisher's exact test with Benjamini-Hochberg correction, with an adjusted p below 0.01 applied as the threshold. This immuneACCESS table, as held by TCRdb, lists in-frame sequences with V and J called but not all clones. Of the missing ones, under half trace to an unresolved V gene in checked studies; the others have no known cause. The V and J calls and the clone size are those of that table, but D and trimming were determined from the DNA. The sample contains about 93,000 clones, 90% of them found a single time. About 1.7% of the sample is held by the ten biggest clonotypes.

These data are taken from a study of PD-L1 blockade in urothelial cancer (dated 2017 in TCRdb). The study in broad terms: Every patient began therapy in about 2014 and was given atezolizumab 1,200 mg intravenously every 3 weeks. Blood samples were analyzed 3 weeks after the start of treatment (second dose) and 6 weeks after the start of treatment. Twenty-nine patients had pretreatment blood TCR-seq, roughly 24 had at least one posttreatment blood collection, and roughly 24 had tumor TCR-seq. Blood samples gave median yields of around 150,000 T cells and 80,000 to 90,000 unique TCRs, along with a median clonality of approximately 0.084. Durable clinical benefit meant progression-free survival longer than 6 months, and TCR features were also tested against progression-free and overall survival. About 85% of the 29 patients were identified as males with urothelial cancer of bladder origin, and a prior smoking history was reported by 18 of 29 patients. An ECOG performance status of 0 or 1 was recorded for the patients, and 0 to 3 prior chemotherapy regimens had been received by the patients. Pretreatment tumor samples, along with matched peripheral blood collected serially before and after atezolizumab treatment, underwent TCR sequencing. The study, an exploratory multi-omic analysis, examined somatic, immune and clinical correlates of response to PD-L1 blockade with atezolizumab in urothelial cancer. Whole exome sequencing and RNA sequencing of pretreatment tumors were performed alongside TCR sequencing in the same patients. Durable clinical benefit was achieved by nine patients and was not achieved by 20 patients.

There are 13 amino acids in the CDR3, from cysteine to phenylalanine inclusive. Only the CDR3 region is kept as DNA, spanning 39 bases read in frame from base 1. V and J are truncated by 11 bases and 3 bases respectively, leaving an intervening sequence of 17 bases. In the germline V gene, CDR1 corresponds to WSHSY and CDR2 to SAAADI. Study-level results and caveats: Because the sample size was small (n ≈ 28) and many of the analyses were exploratory, the results are meant to be hypothesis-generating. Improved progression-free and overall survival was found to be associated with pretreatment peripheral blood TCR clonality below the median. Greater expansion of tumor-associated TCR clones in peripheral blood 3 weeks after the start of treatment was observed in patients with durable benefit (n of about 20, p = 0.022).

The time point label, as the study defines it: pretreatment peripheral blood. The cohort comprised approximately 30 patients with locally advanced or metastatic urothelial carcinoma treated at Memorial Sloan Kettering on a trial protocol. Peripheral blood mononuclear cells were collected from each patient pretreatment and during treatment, giving between 1 and 8 total time points per patient. The Qiagen DNeasy Blood extraction kit was used to purify genomic DNA from total PBMCs and tumor samples. PBMCs were collected pretreatment and during treatment, and were isolated and stored as previously described.

The sample was PBMCs, taken around atezolizumab (anti-PD-L1) treatment. This TCR was sampled from a man in his fifties or sixties with urothelial cancer. The chain couples TRBV10-2 to TRBJ2-7; the best D guess is TRBD2, with 5 bases matching. This receptor carries the CDR3 CASPASGSYEQYF. The DNA reads as follows: TGCGCCTCTCCTGCGAGTGGGAGCTACGAGCAGTACTTC.